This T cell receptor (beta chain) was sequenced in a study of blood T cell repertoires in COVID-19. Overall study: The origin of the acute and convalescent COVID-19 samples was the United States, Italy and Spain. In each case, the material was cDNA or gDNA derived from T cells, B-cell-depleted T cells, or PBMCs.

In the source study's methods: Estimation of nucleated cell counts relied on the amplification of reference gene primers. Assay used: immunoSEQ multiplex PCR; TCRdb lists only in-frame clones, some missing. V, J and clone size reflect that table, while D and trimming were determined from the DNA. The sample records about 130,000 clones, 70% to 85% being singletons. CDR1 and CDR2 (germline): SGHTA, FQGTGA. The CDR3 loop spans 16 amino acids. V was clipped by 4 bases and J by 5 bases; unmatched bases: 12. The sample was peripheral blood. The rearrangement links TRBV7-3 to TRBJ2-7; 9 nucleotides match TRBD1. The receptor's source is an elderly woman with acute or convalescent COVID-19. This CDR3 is CASSWTPGQGFHEQYF. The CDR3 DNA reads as TGTGCCAGCAGCTGGACCCCGGGACAGGGTTTCCACGAGCAGTACTTC.